This T cell receptor beta chain was recorded in a study of shared clonotypes between healthy human individuals. Study-wide context: With ages of 18 to 49, the donors were two women and three men.

As for this clone: The same CDR3 can be traced to other DNA sequences in this sample.

The test was conducted at deep level. Sequencing used immunoSEQ multiplex PCR; TCRdb keeps in-frame clones, though not all of them. The sample yields about 2 million clones, 90% to 95% seen once. Donors comprised healthy HIV-negative adults lacking recent acute infections or vaccinations. The V end was cut by 6 bases, the J end by 0 bases, with 5 bases between. The CDR3 contains 12 residues. The germline V gene encodes CDR1 MNHEY and CDR2 SVGAGI. The sample taken for sequencing was naive CD4+ T cells sorted from blood. Subset reported: CD45RA+ positively selected. The gene calls are TRBV6-5 and TRBJ1-1; no definite D call. This receptor was taken from a man aged 18 to 30 in good health. The CDR3 DNA sequence: TGTGCCAGCAGGACGGTGAACACTGAAGCTTTCTTT. This encodes CASRTVNTEAFF.